Listed below are T cell receptor beta chains from one sample, sequenced in a study of T cells in Graves' hyperthyroidism and ophthalmopathy. From the multiplex PCR reads, TCRdb called clonotypes with MiXCR, one entry per CDR3 protein. The sample contains nearly 600,000 distinct CDR3 sequences, approximately 13% of which appear only once. Sequenced: blood. Receptors were obtained from a woman aged 25-40 years with Graves' hyperthyroidism that later progressed to Graves' ophthalmopathy. CDR3s include the opening cysteine and the closing phenylalanine or tryptophan. The D gene is left open where the match is weak. Clone size is not always given. Where it is, it says once, few, many or a class for expanded clones.

TRBV2	TRBJ2-5	many	TRBD1	CASGDRGIAQETQYF	TGTGCCAGTGGGGACAGGGGGATCGCACAAGAGACCCAGTACTTC
TRBV6-1	TRBJ1-4	many	TRBD1	CASSLYRGGEKLFF	TGTGCCAGCAGTCTCTACAGGGGAGGCGAAAAACTGTTTTTT
TRBV19	TRBJ2-1	-	TRBD2	CASGRSGSSYNEQFF	TGTGCCAGTGGACGAAGCGGGAGCTCCTACAATGAGCAGTTCTTC
TRBV5-1	TRBJ1-1	many	-	CASSVRDTEAFF	TGCGCCAGCAGCGTCAGGGACACTGAAGCTTTCTTT
TRBV11-2	TRBJ2-5	many	TRBD1	CASSFVTGAETQYF	TGTGCCAGCAGCTTTGTGACAGGGGCAGAGACCCAGTACTTC
TRBV19	TRBJ2-1	-	TRBD2	CASTGTSGSYNEQFF	TGTGCCAGTACTGGCACTAGCGGATCTTACAATGAGCAGTTCTTC
TRBV5-5	TRBJ1-2	few	-	CASSLGDARSPPAF	TGTGCCAGCAGCTTAGGGGACGCCCGTAGCCCCCCTGCCTTC
TRBV11-3	TRBJ2-7	few	TRBD2	CASSFPFGGRPYEQYF	TGTGCCAGCAGCTTTCCCTTTGGCGGGAGGCCCTACGAGCAGTACTTC
TRBV28	TRBJ1-1	many	-	CAIHGAGNPEAFF	TGTGCCATTCACGGGGCAGGGAATCCTGAAGCTTTCTTT
TRBV19	TRBJ1-5	-	TRBD1	CASTLRQGAQPQHF	TGTGCCAGTACCCTTCGGCAGGGGGCTCAGCCCCAGCATTTT
TRBV24-1	TRBJ1-5	few	-	CATSDPGTLNQPQHF	TGTGCCACCAGTGATCCCGGGACACTTAATCAGCCCCAGCATTTT
TRBV7-2	TRBJ2-1	many	TRBD2	CASSLAAVAGGHEQFF	TGTGCCAGCAGCTTAGCGGCGGTAGCGGGAGGCCATGAGCAGTTCTTC
TRBV10-3	TRBJ2-5	-	TRBD2	CAIRRTSGQETQYF	TGTGCCATCAGACGGACTAGCGGCCAAGAGACCCAGTACTTC
TRBV29-1	TRBJ2-2	many	-	CSVGERELFF	TGCAGCGTGGGGGAACGGGAGCTGTTTTTT
TRBV14	TRBJ2-2	few	-	CASSQDLGVHGELFF	TGTGCCAGCAGCCAAGATCTAGGGGTTCACGGGGAGCTGTTTTTT
TRBV7-3	TRBJ1-1	few	-	CASSLRYSSEAFF	TGTGCCAGCAGCTTAAGGTACAGCTCTGAAGCTTTCTTT
TRBV30	TRBJ1-1	many	-	CAWSKGANTEAFF	TGTGCCTGGAGTAAGGGTGCGAACACTGAAGCTTTCTTT
TRBV4-1	TRBJ1-3	few	-	CASSQEEVTLTSGNTIYF	TGCGCCAGCAGCCAAGAGGAAGTCACGCTGACCTCTGGAAACACCATATATTTT
TRBV28	TRBJ2-7	many	TRBD2	CASTLAGTSGRTEQYF	TGTGCCAGCACACTAGCCGGGACTAGCGGGAGGACCGAGCAGTACTTC
TRBV6-2/TRBV6-3	TRBJ2-2	few	-	CASSYSGLNTGELFF	TGTGCCAGCAGTTACTCGGGGTTGAACACCGGGGAGCTGTTTTTT
TRBV28	TRBJ1-4	many	TRBD1	CASSSIGQGDEKLFF	TGTGCCAGCAGTTCAATCGGACAGGGTGATGAAAAACTGTTTTTT
TRBV5-1	TRBJ2-7	many	TRBD1	CASSYGQDEQYF	TGCGCCAGCAGCTATGGACAGGACGAGCAGTACTTC
TRBV20-1	TRBJ1-4	-	-	CSASVGPTNEKLFF	TGCAGTGCTAGTGTGGGTCCAACTAATGAAAAACTGTTTTTT
TRBV7-6	TRBJ1-4	many	-	CASRLTGGNEKLFF	TGTGCCAGCAGATTGACGGGGGGTAATGAAAAACTGTTTTTT
TRBV20-1	TRBJ1-3	many	-	CSARDSTGGTGNTIYF	TGCAGTGCTAGAGATTCGACCGGGGGTACTGGAAACACCATATATTTT
TRBV4-3	TRBJ2-5	-	-	CASSQDLRVQETQYF	TGCGCCAGCAGCCAAGATCTGAGGGTCCAAGAGACCCAGTACTTC
TRBV18	TRBJ1-1	many	-	CASSLQDRTEAFF	TGTGCCAGCTCACTGCAGGATAGGACTGAAGCTTTCTTT
TRBV11-1	TRBJ2-7	many	TRBD2	CASSRGLAGGPYEQYF	TGTGCCAGCAGTCGCGGACTAGCGGGAGGGCCTTACGAGCAGTACTTC
TRBV7-9	TRBJ2-1	few	-	CASSPRTQIKGNEQFF	TGTGCCAGCAGCCCCCGGACTCAAATCAAGGGGAATGAGCAGTTCTTC
TRBV9	TRBJ1-1	many	TRBD1	CASSFNQGAGNEAFF	TGTGCCAGCAGCTTCAACCAGGGGGCTGGTAATGAAGCTTTCTTT
TRBV6-1	TRBJ1-3	few	TRBD1	CASRDRGTGNTIYF	TGTGCCAGCAGAGACAGGGGAACGGGAAACACCATATATTTT
TRBV14	TRBJ1-4	once	-	CASSQVSAIGEKLFF	TGTGCCAGCAGCCAAGTTTCCGCGATCGGGGAAAAACTGTTTTTT
TRBV10-2	TRBJ1-5	many	-	CASSESGRNQPQHF	TGCGCCAGCAGTGAGTCAGGGCGAAATCAGCCCCAGCATTTT
TRBV2	TRBJ1-2	many	TRBD1	CASSETGSYGYTF	TGTGCCAGCAGCGAGACAGGGAGCTATGGCTACACCTTC
TRBV4-3	TRBJ1-1	many	-	CASSQVGPNTEAFF	TGCGCCAGCAGCCAAGTAGGACCGAACACTGAAGCTTTCTTT
TRBV30	TRBJ2-1	many	-	CAWSINEQFF	TGTGCCTGGAGTATCAATGAGCAGTTCTTC
TRBV4-3	TRBJ1-2	-	-	CASSRNQGDGYTF	TGCGCCAGCAGCCGAAACCAGGGTGACGGCTACACCTTC
TRBV19	TRBJ1-1	few	-	CATENMPGDTEAFF	TGTGCCACTGAGAACATGCCGGGGGACACTGAAGCTTTCTTT
TRBV25-1	TRBJ2-7	many	TRBD1	CASSEGQGGSYEQYF	TGTGCCAGCAGCGAGGGACAGGGAGGAAGCTACGAGCAGTACTTC
TRBV29-1	TRBJ2-3	-	TRBD1	CSVPYLDRGQDTQYF	TGCAGCGTCCCTTACCTGGACAGGGGGCAAGATACGCAGTATTTT
TRBV19	TRBJ2-6	-	TRBD1	CASSMVGQVPSGANVLTF	TGTGCCAGTAGTATGGTCGGACAGGTTCCTTCTGGGGCCAACGTCCTGACTTTC
TRBV3-1	TRBJ2-7	many	TRBD2	CASSQDRLAALGQYF	TGTGCCAGCAGCCAAGACCGACTAGCCGCGTTGGGGCAGTACTTC
TRBV2	TRBJ1-4	many	-	CASSVYRTNEKLFF	TGTGCCAGCAGTGTGTACAGAACTAATGAAAAACTGTTTTTT
TRBV19	TRBJ1-1	many	TRBD1	CASSIELRTGRQGKAEAFF	TGTGCCAGTAGTATAGAATTACGGACAGGGAGGCAGGGGAAAGCTGAAGCTTTCTTT
TRBV20-1	TRBJ1-1	many	-	CSAGGDLNTEAFF	TGCAGTGCTGGGGGGGACTTGAACACTGAAGCTTTCTTT
TRBV20-1	TRBJ2-1	once	-	CSADSPYNEQFF	TGCAGTGCGGATAGTCCCTACAATGAGCAGTTCTTC
TRBV28	TRBJ2-3	many	TRBD2	CASSFRTSGADTQYF	TGTGCCAGCAGTTTTAGAACTAGCGGCGCAGATACGCAGTATTTT
TRBV20-1	TRBJ1-4	many	-	CSAPQDYSEKLFF	TGCAGTGCTCCACAGGACTATAGTGAAAAACTGTTTTTT